One TCR beta chain is described in this entry. The data belong to a study of cytomegalovirus exposure and HLA in healthy donors. 60 Vbeta and 13 Jbeta primers were used in PCR. Only in-frame clones appear in the TCRdb table, and some are missing; sequencing was by immunoSEQ multiplex PCR. The repertoire holds around 130,000 clones, with around 9% as singletons. The sequencing input was PBMCs. This clonotype originated in a man aged 35-49 years in good health and CMV-seronegative.

CDR3 in amino acids: CASRNLFTGGFVNTEAFF. CDR3 in DNA: TGTGCCAGCAGAAACTTATTCACAGGGGGATTTGTGAACACTGAAGCTTTCTTT. The chain carries TRBV27 and TRBJ1-1; TRBD1 agrees at 8 bases. With 6 bases clipped from V and 0 bases from J, the junction kept 15 bases outside the gene matches. Germline V lookup: CDR1 MNHEY, CDR2 SMNVEV (reference sequence). The CDR3 is 18 amino acids.